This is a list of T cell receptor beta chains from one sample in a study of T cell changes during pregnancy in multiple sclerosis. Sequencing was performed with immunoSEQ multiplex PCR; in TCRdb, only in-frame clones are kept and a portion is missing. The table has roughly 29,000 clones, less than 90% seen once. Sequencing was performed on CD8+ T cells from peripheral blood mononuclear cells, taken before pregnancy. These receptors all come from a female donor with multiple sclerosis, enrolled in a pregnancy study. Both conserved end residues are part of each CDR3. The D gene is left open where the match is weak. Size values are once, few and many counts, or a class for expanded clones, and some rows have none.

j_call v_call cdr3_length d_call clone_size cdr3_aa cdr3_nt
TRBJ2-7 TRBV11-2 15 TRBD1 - CASSLAPGQGNEQYF TGTGCCAGCAGCTTAGCCCCCGGACAGGGGAACGAGCAGTACTTC
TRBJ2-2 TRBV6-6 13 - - CASSPSRTGELFF TGTGCCAGCAGCCCCTCCCGCACCGGGGAGCTGTTTTTT
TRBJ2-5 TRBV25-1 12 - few CASSEYGETQYF TGTGCCAGCAGTGAATACGGGGAGACCCAGTACTTC
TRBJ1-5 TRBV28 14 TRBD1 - CASSRTGYNQPQHF TGTGCCAGCAGTAGGACAGGGTACAATCAGCCCCAGCATTTT
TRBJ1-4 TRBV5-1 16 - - CASSFRGAATNEKLFF TGCGCCAGCAGCTTTAGAGGAGCTGCAACTAATGAAAAACTGTTTTTT
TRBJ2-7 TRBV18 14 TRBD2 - CASSPLAGGYEQYF TGTGCCAGCTCACCACTAGCGGGGGGCTACGAGCAGTACTTC
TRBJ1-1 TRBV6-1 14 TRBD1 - CASRRQGGNTEAFF TGTGCCAGCAGGCGACAGGGGGGAAACACTGAAGCTTTCTTT
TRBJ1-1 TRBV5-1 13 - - CASSYWTEAEAFF TGCGCCAGCAGCTACTGGACAGAGGCTGAAGCTTTCTTT
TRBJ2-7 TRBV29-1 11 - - CSGLANYEQYF TGCAGCGGGCTAGCGAACTACGAGCAGTACTTC
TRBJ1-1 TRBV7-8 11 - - CASRMGAEAFF TGTGCCAGCAGGATGGGAGCTGAAGCTTTCTTT
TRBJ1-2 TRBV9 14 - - CASRDTGGPFGYTF TGTGCCAGCAGGGACACGGGAGGCCCTTTTGGCTACACCTTC
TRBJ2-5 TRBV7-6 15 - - CASSLEGLAQETQYF TGTGCCAGCAGCTTAGAAGGGCTAGCCCAAGAGACCCAGTACTTC
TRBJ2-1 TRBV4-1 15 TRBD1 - CASSQEQGGYNEQFF TGCGCCAGCAGCCAAGAACAGGGGGGTTACAATGAGCAGTTCTTC
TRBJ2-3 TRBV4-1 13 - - CASSQVRGDTQYF TGCGCCAGCAGCCAAGTTCGAGGAGATACGCAGTATTTT
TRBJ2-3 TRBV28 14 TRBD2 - CASSPGLVTDTQYF TGTGCCAGCAGTCCCGGACTAGTAACAGATACGCAGTATTTT
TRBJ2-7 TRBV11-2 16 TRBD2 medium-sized CASSLLSGGPSYEQYF TGTGCCAGCAGCTTACTGAGCGGGGGTCCCTCCTACGAGCAGTACTTC
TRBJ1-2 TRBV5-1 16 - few CASSLTRGGWSYGYTF TGCGCCAGCAGCTTAACTAGGGGGGGCTGGTCGTATGGCTACACCTTC
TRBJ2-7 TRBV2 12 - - CASSFSSYEQYF TGTGCCAGCAGTTTTAGCTCCTACGAGCAGTACTTC
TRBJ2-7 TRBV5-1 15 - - CASSPNGRTTYEQYF TGCGCCAGCAGCCCCAATGGTAGAACCACCTACGAGCAGTACTTC
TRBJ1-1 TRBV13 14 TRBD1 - CASSYLTGASEAFF TGTGCCAGCAGCTACCTGACAGGGGCCTCTGAAGCTTTCTTT
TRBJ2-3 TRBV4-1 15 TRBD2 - CASSQDRLAGYTQYF TGCGCCAGCAGCCAAGATAGACTAGCAGGGTATACGCAGTATTTT
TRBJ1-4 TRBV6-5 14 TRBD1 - CASSPGQRNEKLFF TGTGCCAGCTCCCCGGGACAGAGAAATGAAAAACTGTTTTTT
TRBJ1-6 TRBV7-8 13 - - CASSLGAWSPLHF TGTGCCAGCAGCTTGGGAGCTTGGTCACCCCTCCACTTT
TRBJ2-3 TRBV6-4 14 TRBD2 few CASSTSGGSDTQYF TGTGCCAGCAGTACTAGCGGGGGGTCAGATACGCAGTATTTT
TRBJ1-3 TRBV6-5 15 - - CASSPLPGSGNTIYF TGTGCCAGCAGTCCACTCCCCGGCTCTGGAAACACCATATATTTT
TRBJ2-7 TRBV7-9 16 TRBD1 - CASSSPGQGARYEQYF TGTGCCAGCAGCTCACCAGGACAGGGGGCGCGTTATGAGCAGTACTTC
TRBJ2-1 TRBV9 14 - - CASSVFGGGGEQFF TGTGCCAGCAGCGTCTTCGGGGGAGGGGGTGAGCAGTTCTTC